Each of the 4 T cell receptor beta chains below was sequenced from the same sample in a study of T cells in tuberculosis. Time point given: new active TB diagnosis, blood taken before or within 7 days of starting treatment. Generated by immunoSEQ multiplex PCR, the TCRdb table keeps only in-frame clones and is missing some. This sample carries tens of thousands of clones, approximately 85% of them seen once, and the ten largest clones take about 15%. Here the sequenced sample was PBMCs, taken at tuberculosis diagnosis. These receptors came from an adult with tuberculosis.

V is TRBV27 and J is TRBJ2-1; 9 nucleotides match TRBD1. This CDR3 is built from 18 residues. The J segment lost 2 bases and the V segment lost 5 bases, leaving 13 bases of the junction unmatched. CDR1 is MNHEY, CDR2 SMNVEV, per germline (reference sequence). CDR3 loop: CASSPLLSRTGAYNEQFF. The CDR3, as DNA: TGTGCCAGCAGTCCTCTCCTATCTCGGACAGGGGCCTACAATGAGCAGTTCTTC.

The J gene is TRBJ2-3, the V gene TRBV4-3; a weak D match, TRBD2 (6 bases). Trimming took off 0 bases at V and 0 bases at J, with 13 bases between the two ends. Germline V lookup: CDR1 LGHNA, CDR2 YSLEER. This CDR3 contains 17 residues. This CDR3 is CASSQDSGRGSTDTQYF. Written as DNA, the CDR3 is TGCGCCAGCAGCCAAGATAGCGGAAGGGGTAGCACAGATACGCAGTATTTT.

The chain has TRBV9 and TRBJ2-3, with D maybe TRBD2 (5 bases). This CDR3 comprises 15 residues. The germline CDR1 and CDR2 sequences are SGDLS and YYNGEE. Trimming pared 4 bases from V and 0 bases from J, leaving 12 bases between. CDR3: CASSSGESSTDTQYF. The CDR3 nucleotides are TGTGCCAGCAGCTCCGGGGAGTCTAGCACAGATACGCAGTATTTT.

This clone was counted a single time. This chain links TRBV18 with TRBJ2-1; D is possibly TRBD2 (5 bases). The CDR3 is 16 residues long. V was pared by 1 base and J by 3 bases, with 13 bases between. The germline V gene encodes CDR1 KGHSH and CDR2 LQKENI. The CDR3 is CASSPRQDSNYNEQFF. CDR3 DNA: TGTGCCAGCTCACCACGGCAGGACTCCAACTACAATGAGCAGTTCTTC.